One and the same sample provided the 12 T cell receptor beta chains below, sequenced in a study of high-grade serous ovarian cancer treatment subgroups. The method was immunoSEQ multiplex PCR; TCRdb's version includes in-frame clones alone and lacks a portion of them. The data show some 40,000 clones, with about 80% seen just once and about 3% held by the top ten. Tumor samples were taken before definitive surgery or chemotherapy. Sequencing was carried out using tumor tissue. These receptors all come from a human donor with high-grade serous ovarian cancer.

The CDR3 protein is CSVARGGSTDTQYF. The CDR3 DNA reads as TGCAGCGTCGCCCGGGGGGGAAGCACAGATACGCAGTATTTT. The chain carries TRBV29-1 and TRBJ2-3, with 8 bases identical to TRBD2. Germline V gene data show CDR1 as SQVTM and CDR2 as ANQGSEA. The CDR3 is 14 amino acids. Trimming removed 6 bases from V and 0 bases from J; junction bases left unmatched: 5.

The V and J genes are TRBV7-8 and TRBJ2-4; no clear D gene. The length of the CDR3 is 16 residues. The V gene lost 2 bases and the J gene lost 0 bases, with 11 bases spanning the gap. Germline V gives CDR1 SGHVS, CDR2 FQNEAQ. CDR3 coding DNA: TGTGCCAGCAGCTTATGGGCGGACCTAGCCAAAAACATTCAGTACTTC. It codes for CASSLWADLAKNIQYF.

The rearrangement joins TRBV7-3 to TRBJ2-5, with 8 bases lining up with TRBD2. CDR3 length equals 14 residues. With 5 bases clipped from V and 1 base from J, the junction kept 3 bases outside the gene matches. Germline V gene data show CDR1 as SGHTA and CDR2 as FQGTGA. The CDR3 DNA follows: TGTGCCAGCAGCCCGACTAGCGTCCAAGAGACCCAGTACTTC. Encoded protein: CASSPTSVQETQYF.

The CDR3 here is CASSQDRAGDTQYF. In DNA form, the CDR3 reads TGCGCCAGCAGCCAGGACAGGGCAGGAGATACGCAGTATTTT. The rearrangement joins TRBV5-1 to TRBJ2-3; 8 nucleotides match TRBD1. Germline CDR1 SGHRS, CDR2 YFSETQ. This CDR3 has 14 amino acids. Trimming removed 4 bases from V and 5 bases from J; junction bases left unmatched: 6.

The genes are TRBV2 and TRBJ1-4, with a weak D call TRBD1 (5 bases). The CDR3 is 12 residues long. V gave up 4 bases and J gave up 6 bases, with 6 bases separating them. The germline CDR1 and CDR2 sequences are SNHLY and FYNNEI. CDR3: CASSGDHEKLFF. The CDR3, as DNA: TGTGCCAGCAGTGGGGACCATGAAAAACTGTTTTTT.

For the CDR3, the DNA is TGCGCCAGCAGCTCGGGACCATCCTTCCGCACAGATACGCAGTATTTT. This codes for CASSSGPSFRTDTQYF. This chain uses TRBV5-1 with TRBJ2-3; D possibly uses TRBD1 or TRBD2 (5 bases each). The CDR3 totals 16 residues. Germline V gene lookup returns CDR1 SGHRS and CDR2 YFSETQ. The V end was cut by 3 bases, the J end by 1 base, with 15 bases between.

This clone was picked up one time. The gene calls are TRBV5-6 and TRBJ1-2; D uncertain. The germline V gene has CDR1 SGHDT and CDR2 YYEEEE. The CDR3 is 14 amino acids. V lost 4 bases to trimming and J lost 8 bases, with 18 bases between them. The CDR3 is CASSPRGGEPGYTF. In DNA form, the CDR3 reads TGTGCCAGCAGCCCCCGGGGAGGAGAGCCGGGCTACACCTTC.

In this sample, this clone turned up once. The chain has TRBV18 and TRBJ2-1; no clear D gene. Germline V gene data show CDR1 as KGHSH and CDR2 as LQKENI. V lost 6 bases to trimming and J lost 4 bases, with 7 bases between them. The CDR3 runs to 12 residues. The CDR3 DNA sequence: TGTGCCAGCTCCACCCTTTACAATGAGCAGTTCTTC. This gives the protein CASSTLYNEQFF.

The chain recombines TRBV27 with TRBJ2-2; D unclear. Germline values: CDR1 MNHEY, CDR2 SMNVEV (reference sequence). Trimming removed 3 bases from V and 4 bases from J, with 12 bases in between. This CDR3 comprises 15 residues. This CDR3 reads CASSFSRTFTGELFF. In DNA, the CDR3 is TGTGCCAGCAGTTTTTCCAGGACCTTCACCGGGGAGCTGTTTTTT.

J is TRBJ2-7 and V is TRBV7-6; 8 bases fit TRBD1. The V and J ends lost 1 base and 1 base, in that order; junction bases with no gene match: 3. The V gene's germline CDR1 is SGHVS and CDR2 FNYEAQ. This CDR3 comprises 15 residues. The CDR3 sequence is CASSLGGQGSYEQYF. CDR3 DNA: TGTGCCAGCAGCTTAGGTGGACAGGGTTCCTACGAGCAGTACTTC.

CDR3 coding DNA: TGTGCCAGCAGCCCCCCTGGGAGCTACGAGCAGTACTTC. This gives the protein CASSPPGSYEQYF. The V and J genes are TRBV7-2 and TRBJ2-7, with a tentative D call TRBD2 (5 bases). V gave up 5 bases and J gave up 3 bases, with 11 bases separating them. Germline CDR1 reads SGHTA; CDR2 reads FQGNSA. There are 13 residues in the CDR3.

This clone was counted once. The chain is built from TRBV2 and TRBJ1-5, with TRBD1 matching 7 bases. V lost 7 bases to trimming and J lost 0 bases; unmatched junction nucleotides: 9. The CDR3 contains 16 residues. Looked up from germline, CDR1 is SNHLY and CDR2 is FYNNEI. DNA of the CDR3: TGTGCCAGCACCTTGGGACAGTCCTATAGCAATCAGCCCCAGCATTTT. Its protein is CASTLGQSYSNQPQHF.